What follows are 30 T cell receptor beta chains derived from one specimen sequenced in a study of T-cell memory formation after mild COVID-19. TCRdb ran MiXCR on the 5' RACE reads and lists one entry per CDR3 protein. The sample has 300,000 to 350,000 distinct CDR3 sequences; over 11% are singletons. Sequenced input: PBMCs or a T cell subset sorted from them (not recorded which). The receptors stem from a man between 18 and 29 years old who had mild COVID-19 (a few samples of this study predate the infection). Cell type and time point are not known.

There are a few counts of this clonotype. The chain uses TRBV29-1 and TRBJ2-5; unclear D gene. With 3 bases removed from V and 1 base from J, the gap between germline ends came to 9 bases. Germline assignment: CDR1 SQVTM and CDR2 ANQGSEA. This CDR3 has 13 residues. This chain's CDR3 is CSVDFEVQETQYF. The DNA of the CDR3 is TGCAGCGTTGATTTCGAAGTCCAAGAGACCCAGTACTTC.

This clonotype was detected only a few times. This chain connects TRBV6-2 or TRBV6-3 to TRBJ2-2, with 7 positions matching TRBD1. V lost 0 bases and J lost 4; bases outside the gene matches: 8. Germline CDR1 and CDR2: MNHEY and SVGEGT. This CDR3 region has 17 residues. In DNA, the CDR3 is TGTGCCAGCAGTTACTCGGCCGACAGGGCTGGCACCGGGGAGCTGTTTTTT. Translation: CASSYSADRAGTGELFF.

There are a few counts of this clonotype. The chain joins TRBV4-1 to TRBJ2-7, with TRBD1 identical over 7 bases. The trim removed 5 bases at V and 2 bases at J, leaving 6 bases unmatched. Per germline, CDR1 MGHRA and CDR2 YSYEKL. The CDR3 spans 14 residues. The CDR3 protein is CASSITTGAYEQYV. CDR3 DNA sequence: TGCGCCAGCAGCATAACCACAGGGGCCTACGAGCAGTACGTC.

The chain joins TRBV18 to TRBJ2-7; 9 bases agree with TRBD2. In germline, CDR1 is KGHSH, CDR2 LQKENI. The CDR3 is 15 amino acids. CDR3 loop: CASSPPGTSLLGFRV. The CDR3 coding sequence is TGTGCCAGCTCACCCCCCGGGACTAGCCTGCTCGGCTTTCGCGTC.

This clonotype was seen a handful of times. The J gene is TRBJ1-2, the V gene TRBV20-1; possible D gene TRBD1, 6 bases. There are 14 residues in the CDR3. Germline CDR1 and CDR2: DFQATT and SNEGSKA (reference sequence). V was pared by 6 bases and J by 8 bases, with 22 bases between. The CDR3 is CSAPGQGQPRGYTF. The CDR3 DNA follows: TGCAGTGCCCCGGGACAAGGTCAGCCCAGGGGCTACACCTTC.

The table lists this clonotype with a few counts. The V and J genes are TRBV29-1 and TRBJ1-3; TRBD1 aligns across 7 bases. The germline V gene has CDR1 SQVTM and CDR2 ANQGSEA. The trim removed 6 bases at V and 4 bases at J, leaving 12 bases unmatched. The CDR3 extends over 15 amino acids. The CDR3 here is CSVALLTGRGNTIYF. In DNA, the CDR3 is TGCAGCGTCGCCCTCCTGACAGGGAGAGGAAACACCATATATTTT. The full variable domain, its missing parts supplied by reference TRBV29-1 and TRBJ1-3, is SAVISQKPSRDICQRGTSLTIQCQVDSQVTMMFWYRQQPGQSLTLIATANQGSEATYESGFVIDKFPISRPNLTFSTLTVSNMSPEDSSIYLCSVALLTGRGNTIYFGEGSWLTVV.

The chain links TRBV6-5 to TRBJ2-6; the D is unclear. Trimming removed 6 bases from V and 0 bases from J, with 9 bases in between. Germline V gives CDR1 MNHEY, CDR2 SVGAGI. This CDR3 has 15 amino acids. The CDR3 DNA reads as TGTGCCAGCAGGGGCCAGTCCTCTGGGGCCAACGTCCTGACTTTC. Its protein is CASRGQSSGANVLTF.

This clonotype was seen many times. The CDR3 DNA reads TGCAGTGCACCTTACCTAAGCACAGATACGCAGTATTTT. Encoded protein: CSAPYLSTDTQYF. The J gene is TRBJ2-3, the V gene TRBV20-1; D not resolved. Deletions cut 6 bases from V and 0 bases from J, with 10 bases between. Germline V CDR1 and CDR2: DFQATT, SNEGSKA (reference sequence). CDR3 length: 13 amino acids.

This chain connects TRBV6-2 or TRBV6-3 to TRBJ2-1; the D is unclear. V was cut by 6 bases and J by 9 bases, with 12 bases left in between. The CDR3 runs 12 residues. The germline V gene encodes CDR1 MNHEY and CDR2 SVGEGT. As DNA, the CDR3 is TGTGCCAGCAGCCCGTGGAAGGCTGAGCAGTTCTTC. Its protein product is CASSPWKAEQFF.

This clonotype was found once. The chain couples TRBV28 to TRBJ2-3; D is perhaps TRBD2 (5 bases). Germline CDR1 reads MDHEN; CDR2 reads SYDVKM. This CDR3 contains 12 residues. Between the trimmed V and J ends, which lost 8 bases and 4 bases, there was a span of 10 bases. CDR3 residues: CASRPGADTQYF. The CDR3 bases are TGTGCCAGCCGGCCCGGGGCAGATACGCAGTATTTT.

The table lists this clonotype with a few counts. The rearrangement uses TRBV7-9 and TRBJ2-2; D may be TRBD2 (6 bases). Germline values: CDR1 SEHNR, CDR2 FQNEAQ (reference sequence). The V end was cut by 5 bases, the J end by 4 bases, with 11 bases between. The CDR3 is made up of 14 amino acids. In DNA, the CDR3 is TGTGCCAGCAGCCTACTAGCAGTCACCGGGGAGCTGTTTTTT. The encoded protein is CASSLLAVTGELFF. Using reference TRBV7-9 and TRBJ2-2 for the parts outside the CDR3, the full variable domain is DTGVSQNPRHKITKRGQNVTFRCDPISEHNRLYWYRQTLGQGPEFLTYFQNEAQLEKSRLLSDRFSAERPKGSFSTLEIQRTEQGDSAMYLCASSLLAVTGELFFGEGSRLTVL.

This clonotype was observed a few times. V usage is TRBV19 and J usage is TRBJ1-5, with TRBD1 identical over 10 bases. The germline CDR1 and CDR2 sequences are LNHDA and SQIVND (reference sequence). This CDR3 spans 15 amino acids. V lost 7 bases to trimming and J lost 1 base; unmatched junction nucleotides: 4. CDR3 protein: CASIRTGGSNQPQHF. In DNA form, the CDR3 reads TGTGCCAGTATTCGGACAGGGGGAAGCAATCAGCCCCAGCATTTT.

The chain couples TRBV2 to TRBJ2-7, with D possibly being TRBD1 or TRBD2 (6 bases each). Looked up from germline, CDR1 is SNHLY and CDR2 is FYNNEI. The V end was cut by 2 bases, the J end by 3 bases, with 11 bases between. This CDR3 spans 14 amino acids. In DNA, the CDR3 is TGTGCCAGCAGTGAACAGGGGACTCACTACGAGCAGTACTTC. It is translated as CASSEQGTHYEQYF.

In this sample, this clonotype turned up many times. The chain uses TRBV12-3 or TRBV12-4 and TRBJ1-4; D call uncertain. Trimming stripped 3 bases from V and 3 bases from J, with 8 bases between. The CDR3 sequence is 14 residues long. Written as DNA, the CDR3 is TGTGCCAGCAGTTTCTCCGCGGCTAATGAAAAACTGTTTTTT. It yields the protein CASSFSAANEKLFF.

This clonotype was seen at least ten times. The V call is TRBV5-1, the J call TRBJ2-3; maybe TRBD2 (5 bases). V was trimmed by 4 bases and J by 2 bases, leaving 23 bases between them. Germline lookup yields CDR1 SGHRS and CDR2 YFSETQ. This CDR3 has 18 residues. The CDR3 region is CASSPRSGWRLITDTQYF. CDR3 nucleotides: TGCGCCAGCAGCCCTCGATCTGGGTGGAGGCTTATCACAGATACGCAGTATTTT. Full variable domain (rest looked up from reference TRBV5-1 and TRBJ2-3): KAGVTQTPRYLIKTRGQQVTLSCSPISGHRSVSWYQQTPGQGLQFLFEYFSETQRNKGNFPGRFSGRQFSNSRSEMNVSTLELGDSALYLCASSPRSGWRLITDTQYFGPGTRLTVL.

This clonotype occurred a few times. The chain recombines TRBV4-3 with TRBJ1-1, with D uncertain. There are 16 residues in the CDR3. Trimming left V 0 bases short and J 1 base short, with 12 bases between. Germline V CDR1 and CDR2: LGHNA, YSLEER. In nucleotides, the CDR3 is TGCGCCAGCAGCCAAGATTTGATCCGGGGGAACACTGAAGCTTTCTTT. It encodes CASSQDLIRGNTEAFF.

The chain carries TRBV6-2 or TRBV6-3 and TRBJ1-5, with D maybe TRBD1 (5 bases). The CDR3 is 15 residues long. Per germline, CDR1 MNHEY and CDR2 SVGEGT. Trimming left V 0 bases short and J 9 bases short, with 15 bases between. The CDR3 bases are TGTGCCAGCAGTTACTCGGGGACGGTTTGGGGGCCCCAGCATTTT. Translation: CASSYSGTVWGPQHF.

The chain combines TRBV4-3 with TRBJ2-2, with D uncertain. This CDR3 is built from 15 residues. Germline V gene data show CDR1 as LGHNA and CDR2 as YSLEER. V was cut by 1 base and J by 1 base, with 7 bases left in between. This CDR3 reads CASSQGRRNTGELFF. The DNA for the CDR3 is TGCGCCAGCAGCCAAGGGCGGAGGAACACCGGGGAGCTGTTTTTT.

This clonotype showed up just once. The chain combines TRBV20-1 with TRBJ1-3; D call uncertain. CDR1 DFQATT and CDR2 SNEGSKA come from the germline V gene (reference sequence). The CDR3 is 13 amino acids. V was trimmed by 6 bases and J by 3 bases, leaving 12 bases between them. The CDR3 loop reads CSARHGIGNTIYF. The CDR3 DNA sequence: TGCAGTGCCAGGCACGGGATTGGAAACACCATATATTTT.

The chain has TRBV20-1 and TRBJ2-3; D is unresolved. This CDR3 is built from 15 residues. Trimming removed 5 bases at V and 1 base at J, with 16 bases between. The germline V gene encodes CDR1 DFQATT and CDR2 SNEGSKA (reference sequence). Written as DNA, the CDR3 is TGCAGTGCTCCCCGCGGCCCCTTTCGCACAGATACGCAGTATTTT. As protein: CSAPRGPFRTDTQYF.

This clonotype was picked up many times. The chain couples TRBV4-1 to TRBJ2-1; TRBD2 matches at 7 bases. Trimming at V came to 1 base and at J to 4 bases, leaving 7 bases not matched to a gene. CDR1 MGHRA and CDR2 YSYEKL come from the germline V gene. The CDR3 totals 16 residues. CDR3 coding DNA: TGCGCCAGCAGCCAAGCTACCAGCGGGGTTTACAATGAGCAGTTCTTC. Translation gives CASSQATSGVYNEQFF.

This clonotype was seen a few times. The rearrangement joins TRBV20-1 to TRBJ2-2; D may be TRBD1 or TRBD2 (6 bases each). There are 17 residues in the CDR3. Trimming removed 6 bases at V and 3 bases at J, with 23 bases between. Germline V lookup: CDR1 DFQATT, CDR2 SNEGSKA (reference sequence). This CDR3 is CSAGGGQTPHHTGELFF. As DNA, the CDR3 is TGCAGTGCCGGAGGGGGGCAGACACCCCATCACACCGGGGAGCTGTTTTTT.

Here the CDR3 reads CASLKYREDSYEQYV. The CDR3 bases are TGTGCCAGTTTAAAGTACCGGGAAGACTCCTACGAGCAGTACGTC. This sequence joins TRBV6-4 and TRBJ2-7, with D possibly TRBD2 on 5 matching bases. This CDR3 has 15 amino acids. Germline V gives CDR1 MRHNA, CDR2 SNTAGT. Trimming stripped 9 bases from V and 0 bases from J, with 18 bases between.

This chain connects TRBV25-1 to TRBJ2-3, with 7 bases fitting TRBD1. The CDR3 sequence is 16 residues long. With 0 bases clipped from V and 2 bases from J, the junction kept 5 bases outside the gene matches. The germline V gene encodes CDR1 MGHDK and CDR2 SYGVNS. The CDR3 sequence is CASSEYRGQLTDTQYF. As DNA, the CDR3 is TGTGCCAGCAGTGAATATAGGGGACAGCTCACAGATACGCAGTATTTT.

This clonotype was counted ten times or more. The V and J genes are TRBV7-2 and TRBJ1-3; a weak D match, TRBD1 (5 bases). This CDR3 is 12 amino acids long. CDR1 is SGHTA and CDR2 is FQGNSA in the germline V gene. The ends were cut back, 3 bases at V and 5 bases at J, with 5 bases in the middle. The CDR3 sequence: CASSLDRNTIYF. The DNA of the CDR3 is TGTGCCAGCAGCTTGGACAGAAACACCATATATTTT.

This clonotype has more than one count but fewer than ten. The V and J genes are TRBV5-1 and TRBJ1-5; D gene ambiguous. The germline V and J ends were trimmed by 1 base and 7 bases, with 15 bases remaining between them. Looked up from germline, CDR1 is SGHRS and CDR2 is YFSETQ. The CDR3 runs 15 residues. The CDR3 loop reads CASSLSSGVGQPQHF. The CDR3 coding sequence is TGCGCCAGCAGCTTGAGTTCTGGGGTCGGCCAGCCCCAGCATTTT. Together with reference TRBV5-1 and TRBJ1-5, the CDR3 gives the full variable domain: KAGVTQTPRYLIKTRGQQVTLSCSPISGHRSVSWYQQTPGQGLQFLFEYFSETQRNKGNFPGRFSGRQFSNSRSEMNVSTLELGDSALYLCASSLSSGVGQPQHFGDGTRLSIL.

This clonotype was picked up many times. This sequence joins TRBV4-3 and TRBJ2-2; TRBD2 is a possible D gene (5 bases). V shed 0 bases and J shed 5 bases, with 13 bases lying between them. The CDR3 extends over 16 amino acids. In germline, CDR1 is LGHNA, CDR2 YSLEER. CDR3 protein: CASSQDIVLETGELFF. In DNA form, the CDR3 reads TGCGCCAGCAGCCAAGATATAGTACTAGAGACCGGGGAGCTGTTTTTT.

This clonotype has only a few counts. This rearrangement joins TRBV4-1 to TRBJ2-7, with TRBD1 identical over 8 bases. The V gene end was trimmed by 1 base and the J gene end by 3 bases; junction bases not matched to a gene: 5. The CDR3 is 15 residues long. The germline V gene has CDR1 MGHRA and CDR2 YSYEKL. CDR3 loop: CASSQGPGGFYEQYF. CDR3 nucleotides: TGCGCCAGCAGCCAAGGCCCAGGGGGCTTCTACGAGCAGTACTTC.

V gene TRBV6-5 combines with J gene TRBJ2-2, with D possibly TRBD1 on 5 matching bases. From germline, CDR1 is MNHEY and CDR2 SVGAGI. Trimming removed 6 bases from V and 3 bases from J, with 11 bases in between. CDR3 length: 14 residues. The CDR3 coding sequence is TGTGCCAGCAGATGGAGCAGGGACACCGGGGAGCTGTTTTTT. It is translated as CASRWSRDTGELFF.

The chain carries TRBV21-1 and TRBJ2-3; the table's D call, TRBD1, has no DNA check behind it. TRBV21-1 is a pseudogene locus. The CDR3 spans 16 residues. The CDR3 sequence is CASSKEGHPVRGTQYF. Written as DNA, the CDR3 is TGTGCCAGCAGCAAAGAGGGGCACCCCGTGCGGGGTACGCAGTATTTT.